Listed here is a single T cell receptor beta chain. Its cognate antigen is unknown. It was CD45RO-negative cells, positively selected for CCR7, that made up naive CD8 cells, with terminally differentiated effector memory CD45RA+ cells excluded. Those who donated were healthy HIV-negative adults, with no recent acute infections or vaccinations reported. The CDR3 runs 18 residues. After removal of 5 bases from V and 3 bases from J, the junction contained 18 bases not matched to a gene. CDR1 LNHNV and CDR2 YYDKDF come from the germline V gene (reference sequence). Data came from immunoSEQ multiplex PCR; TCRdb stores just in-frame clones and leaves some out. The profile shows hundreds of thousands of clones, approximately 95% of them singletons. The data were taken from a study of shared clonotypes between healthy human individuals. Study-wide context: Plates per donor: three CD4 naive, three CD4 memory, two CD8 naive, one CD8 memory.

Study-wide results and caveats: Naive subsets generally exceeded memory subsets in estimated richness. Compared with clonotypes that all four donors shared, non-shared clonotypes had lower generation probabilities.

The receptor comes from a woman aged 25-40 years in good health. Source material: naive CD8+ T cells sorted from blood. This chain uses TRBV15 with TRBJ2-5; 7 nucleotides match TRBD1. CDR3 region: CATSGGYQLRDSKETQYF. The CDR3 nucleotides read TGTGCCACCAGCGGAGGCTACCAACTCCGGGACAGCAAAGAGACCCAGTACTTC.